Shown below are 25 T cell receptor beta chains from a single sample sequenced in a study of cytomegalovirus exposure and HLA in healthy donors. TCRdb keeps only in-frame clones here, not all; method: immunoSEQ multiplex PCR. This table has about 200,000 clones, more than 65% appearing once. Sequencing input: PBMCs. These receptors came from a woman in her 30s in good health and CMV-seropositive.

This clone came up once. The V and J genes are TRBV15 and TRBJ2-1; 10 bases map to TRBD1. V gave up 3 bases and J gave up 9 bases; unmatched junction bases: 17. This CDR3 is built from 18 residues. Germline V lookup: CDR1 LNHNV, CDR2 YYDKDF (reference sequence). CDR3 nucleotide sequence: TGTGCCACCAGCAGCGCCGGGACAGGGGACTCGTTTAGGAGTGAGCAGTTCTTC. It yields the protein CATSSAGTGDSFRSEQFF. Full variable domain (missing parts from reference TRBV15 and TRBJ2-1): DAMVIQNPRYQVTQFGKPVTLSCSQTLNHNVMYWYQQKSSQAPKLLFHYYDKDFNNEADTPDNFQSRRPNTSFCFLDIRSPGLGDTAMYLCATSSAGTGDSFRSEQFFGPGTRLTVL.

The V and J genes are TRBV13 and TRBJ2-1, with 12 bases aligning to TRBD2. Germline V lookup: CDR1 PRHDT, CDR2 FYEKMQ (reference sequence). The CDR3 sequence is 18 residues long. The J segment lost 4 bases and the V segment lost 4 bases, leaving 11 bases of the junction unmatched. The CDR3 spells CASSYYYEGLAGYNEQFF. DNA for the CDR3: TGTGCCAGCAGCTACTACTATGAGGGACTAGCGGGTTACAATGAGCAGTTCTTC.

This chain joins TRBV19 and TRBJ1-2; no clear D. The CDR3 runs to 14 residues. The germline V and J ends were trimmed by 0 bases and 8 bases, with 13 bases remaining between them. The germline V gene encodes CDR1 LNHDA and CDR2 SQIVND (reference sequence). CDR3 sequence: CASSIEGSGRGYTF. CDR3 in DNA: TGTGCCAGTAGTATAGAGGGGTCGGGGAGAGGCTACACCTTC.

This rearrangement joins TRBV7-9 to TRBJ1-1, with D perhaps TRBD1 (6 bases). Trimming took off 2 bases at V and 11 bases at J, with 15 bases between the two ends. The germline gives CDR1 SEHNR, CDR2 FQNEAQ (reference sequence). The CDR3 is 13 amino acids. The DNA of the CDR3 is TGTGCCAGCAGCTTATTTACAGGGCGAACGGCTTTCTTT. It encodes CASSLFTGRTAFF.

This clone was detected only once. The chain carries TRBV25-1 and TRBJ1-5; TRBD1 aligns across 7 bases. The CDR3 runs to 13 residues. The V segment lost 5 bases and the J segment 7 bases; nucleotides outside the gene matches: 5. CDR1 is MGHDK, CDR2 SYGVNS, per germline. CDR3 nucleotide sequence: TGTGCCAGCAGTCAACAGGGGATGCAGCCCCAGCATTTT. Its translation: CASSQQGMQPQHF.

The count of this clone is one. The CDR3 spells CASSRGQTSFTEAFF. As DNA, the CDR3 is TGTGCCAGCAGTCGAGGACAGACTTCTTTCACTGAAGCTTTCTTT. This sequence joins TRBV6-5 and TRBJ1-1; D might be TRBD1 (6 bases). CDR3 length: 15 amino acids. Trimming left V 5 bases short and J 4 bases short, with 17 bases between. Per germline, CDR1 MNHEY and CDR2 SVGAGI.

The chain joins TRBV5-1 to TRBJ1-2, with D perhaps matching TRBD1 (6 bases). Between the trimmed V and J ends, which lost 4 bases and 10 bases, there was a span of 20 bases. This CDR3 spans 14 amino acids. The germline V gene has CDR1 SGHRS and CDR2 YFSETQ. CDR3 sequence reads: CASSPRGQDVSYTF. CDR3 coding DNA: TGCGCCAGCAGCCCCAGGGGCCAGGATGTGTCCTACACCTTC.

This chain joins TRBV2 and TRBJ2-7; D is possibly TRBD2 (5 bases). CDR3 length equals 14 residues. Per the germline V gene, CDR1 is SNHLY and CDR2 is FYNNEI. The V end lost 8 bases, the J end lost 2 bases, and 16 bases lay between the germline ends. For the CDR3, the DNA is TGTGCCAGCGGGAAACGGACTTCGACCTACGAGCAGTACTTC. Its translation: CASGKRTSTYEQYF.

The chain recombines TRBV7-6 with TRBJ2-1; maybe TRBD2 (6 bases). With 5 bases removed from V and 9 bases from J, the gap between germline ends came to 8 bases. The CDR3 runs 11 residues. Germline loops: CDR1 SGHVS, CDR2 FNYEAQ. CDR3 sequence: CASSPGLEQFF. The CDR3 DNA reads as TGTGCCAGCAGCCCGGGACTTGAGCAGTTCTTC.

The chain joins TRBV2 to TRBJ2-1, with 8 bases matching TRBD2. Germline CDR1 reads SNHLY; CDR2 reads FYNNEI. V gave up 7 bases and J gave up 9 bases; unmatched junction bases: 8. The CDR3 length is 13 residues. CDR3: CASTTSGPGEQFF. DNA of the CDR3: TGTGCCAGCACCACTAGCGGTCCGGGTGAGCAGTTCTTC.

This clone was found once. The chain couples TRBV6-1 to TRBJ2-7; perhaps TRBD2 as D (6 bases). Trimming took off 3 bases at V and 3 bases at J, with 15 bases between the two ends. The CDR3 has 15 amino acids. Germline V gives CDR1 MNHNS, CDR2 SASEGT. CDR3 nucleotides: TGTGCCAGCAGTGAGGGCGGGATTCGGCTCTACGAGCAGTACTTC. Encoded protein: CASSEGGIRLYEQYF.

The rearrangement joins TRBV19 to TRBJ2-1, with 7 bases lining up with TRBD2. J gave up 8 bases and V 7 bases, and 11 bases lay outside the gene matches. This CDR3 has 14 residues. The V gene's germline CDR1 is LNHDA and CDR2 SQIVND (reference sequence). CDR3 amino acids: CASNRQRDRDEQFF. In DNA, the CDR3 is TGTGCCAGTAATAGGCAGCGGGATAGGGATGAGCAGTTCTTC. The full variable domain, with the rest looked up from reference TRBV19 and TRBJ2-1, is DGGITQSPKYLFRKEGQNVTLSCEQNLNHDAMYWYRQDPGQGLRLIYYSQIVNDFQKGDIAEGYSVSREKKESFPLTVTSAQKNPTAFYLCASNRQRDRDEQFFGPGTRLTVL.

This sequence joins TRBV6-5 and TRBJ1-2; 8 bases are shared with TRBD1. The CDR3 loop spans 15 amino acids. The germline CDR1 and CDR2 sequences are MNHEY and SVGAGI. The V and J ends lost 6 bases and 4 bases, in that order; junction bases with no gene match: 10. CDR3 nucleotides: TGTGCCAGCAGCATCCAGGGGGCGAATCCCTATGGCTACACCTTC. Amino acid sequence: CASSIQGANPYGYTF.

CDR3 protein: CASSRQGSVSGELFF. The CDR3 DNA is TGTGCCAGCAGCCGACAGGGTTCTGTCTCCGGGGAGCTGTTTTTT. The chain links TRBV7-8 to TRBJ2-2, with 7 bases fitting TRBD1. CDR3 length: 15 residues. J gave up 6 bases and V 5 bases, and 9 bases lay outside the gene matches. Germline assignment: CDR1 SGHVS and CDR2 FQNEAQ.

V and J are TRBV6-5 and TRBJ2-7; possibly TRBD2 for D (5 bases). The CDR3 totals 13 residues. Germline CDR1 reads MNHEY; CDR2 reads SVGAGI. V was trimmed by 7 bases and J by 1 base, leaving 11 bases between them. The DNA for the CDR3 is TGTGCCAGCACCTACGAGGGTTCCTACGAGCAGTACTTC. Amino acid sequence: CASTYEGSYEQYF.

This clone was observed a single time. The rearrangement uses TRBV4-2 and TRBJ2-2, with D perhaps matching TRBD2 (6 bases). Trimming stripped 4 bases from V and 5 bases from J, with 14 bases between. Germline loops: CDR1 LGHNA, CDR2 YNFKEQ. The CDR3 runs 15 residues. The CDR3 here is CASSPGELSTGELFF. CDR3 bases: TGTGCCAGCAGCCCGGGAGAACTGTCGACCGGGGAGCTGTTTTTT.

This rearrangement joins TRBV29-1 to TRBJ2-3, with 7 nucleotides matching TRBD2. The germline V gene has CDR1 SQVTM and CDR2 ANQGSEA. CDR3 length: 13 residues. V shed 5 bases and J 5 bases; nucleotides not matched to a gene: 7. CDR3 DNA: TGCAGCGTTAAGGGTACGGGGGGAGATACGCAGTATTTT. This codes for CSVKGTGGDTQYF.

The sample holds a few counts of this clone. The chain employs TRBV29-1 and TRBJ1-2; D not certain. The CDR3 length is 12 residues. Germline CDR1 SQVTM, CDR2 ANQGSEA. V lost 3 bases and J lost 2, with 7 bases in between. The CDR3 bases are TGCAGCGTTGAGCCGACAAACTATGGCTACACCTTC. It yields the protein CSVEPTNYGYTF. The full variable domain, rest sourced from reference TRBV29-1 and TRBJ1-2, is SAVISQKPSRDICQRGTSLTIQCQVDSQVTMMFWYRQQPGQSLTLIATANQGSEATYESGFVIDKFPISRPNLTFSTLTVSNMSPEDSSIYLCSVEPTNYGYTFGSGTRLTVV.

This clone came up a few times. The chain joins TRBV19 to TRBJ2-7; D is possibly TRBD2 (6 bases). The germline V gene has CDR1 LNHDA and CDR2 SQIVND (reference sequence). This CDR3 has 15 residues. Trimming pared 3 bases from V and 0 bases from J, leaving 12 bases between. CDR3 coding DNA: TGTGCCAGTAGTATGCGGACTATGAGCTCCTACGAGCAGTACTTC. Protein: CASSMRTMSSYEQYF.

V usage is TRBV25-1 and J usage is TRBJ1-2, with D hard to call. The germline gives CDR1 MGHDK, CDR2 SYGVNS. V was trimmed by 3 bases and J by 9 bases, leaving 8 bases between them. This CDR3 is built from 11 residues. CDR3 sequence (DNA): TGTGCCAGCAGTGATAGCATTAGCTACACCTTC. Protein: CASSDSISYTF.

J is TRBJ1-5 and V is TRBV27, with 10 bases fitting TRBD1. Losses at the gene ends were 8 bases for V and 4 bases for J; bases not matched to a gene: 11. The germline gives CDR1 MNHEY, CDR2 SMNVEV (reference sequence). The CDR3 has 16 residues. The CDR3 region has the DNA TGTGCCAGCGGCATTGGGACAGGGGTTCGGAATCAGCCCCAGCATTTT. Translation: CASGIGTGVRNQPQHF.

This clone has only a few counts. The chain combines TRBV7-6 with TRBJ1-1; D call uncertain. Germline CDR1 reads SGHVS; CDR2 reads FNYEAQ. V shed 5 bases and J shed 4 bases, with 5 bases lying between them. The CDR3 has 11 amino acids. The CDR3 DNA is TGTGCCAGCAGCCCCAGCACTGAAGCTTTCTTT. Protein sequence: CASSPSTEAFF. The full variable domain, in which reference TRBV7-6 and TRBJ1-1 provide the parts outside the CDR3, is GAGVSQSPRYKVTKRGQDVALRCDPISGHVSLYWYRQALGQGPEFLTYFNYEAQQDKSGLPNDRFSAERPEGSISTLTIQRTEQRDSAMYRCASSPSTEAFFGQGTRLTVV.

The chain uses TRBV14 and TRBJ2-7; TRBD1 matches 7 bases. The CDR3 has 14 residues. The V gene end was trimmed by 4 bases and the J gene end by 6 bases; junction bases not matched to a gene: 9. The germline V gene encodes CDR1 SGHDN and CDR2 FVKESK. This CDR3 is CASSLLTGLGEQYF. As DNA, the CDR3 is TGTGCCAGCAGCCTCTTGACAGGGCTCGGCGAGCAGTACTTC.

The V gene is TRBV6-1, the J gene TRBJ2-3, with 11 bases aligning to TRBD2. This CDR3 comprises 16 residues. Germline V gene lookup returns CDR1 MNHNS and CDR2 SASEGT. V shed 2 bases and J 5 bases; nucleotides not matched to a gene: 6. CDR3 region: CASSESLAGGQDTQYF. DNA of the CDR3: TGTGCCAGCAGTGAATCTTTAGCGGGAGGGCAAGATACGCAGTATTTT.

The V and J genes are TRBV5-1 and TRBJ1-1; a possible D gene is TRBD1 (5 bases). Germline V gene data show CDR1 as SGHRS and CDR2 as YFSETQ. This CDR3 is 13 amino acids long. The V gene lost 5 bases and the J gene lost 1 base, with 9 bases spanning the gap. The CDR3 region has the DNA TGCGCCAGCAGACCTACAGGGAACACTGAAGCTTTCTTT. Translation: CASRPTGNTEAFF.